This T cell receptor beta chain was captured in a study of beta chain features in type 1 diabetes. Across the study: No age, gender or cell yield differences were seen between patients and healthy donors. Study results and caveats: In every one of the four CD4+ subsets, TCRB CDR3s were moderately but significantly shorter in Type 1 diabetes patients.

The CDR3 sequence is 15 residues long. The V end was cut by 1 base, the J end by 5 bases, with 13 bases between. Germline V gene data show CDR1 as MGHRA and CDR2 as YSYEKL. The study reverse transcribed the entire isolated RNA, so it sequenced expressed TCRB transcripts. Some clones are missing from TCRdb's copy, which holds only in-frame ones; the method was immunoSEQ multiplex PCR. The table lists around 300,000 clones, approximately 8.1% of them singletons. This clone was counted only a few times. Its antigen is currently unknown. Sequencing was done on a sample of central memory CD4+ T cells from blood. The V gene is TRBV4-1, the J gene TRBJ2-3, with D hard to call. This receptor was taken from a woman between 18 and 29 years old in good health. The CDR3 bases are TGCGCCAGCAGCCAAGGGGCAAATTCGGAAGATACGCAGTATTTT. It yields the protein CASSQGANSEDTQYF.